One TCR beta chain is described in this entry. Its antigen is undetermined. This CDR3 is 14 amino acids long. Indicated treatment: oral pan-JAK inhibitor, 5-10 mg twice daily. These data originate in a study of CD8+ T cells in alopecia areata. General study findings and limits: Among the 100 top clones, expanded CD8+ clones, like scalp clonality, were significantly decreased by tofacitinib.

Once RNA had been extracted, it was reverse transcribed into cDNA to act as the sequencing template. Sequencing was performed with immunoSEQ multiplex PCR; in TCRdb, only in-frame clones are kept and a portion is missing. Among under 350,000 clones, roughly 64% were seen once, and the ten largest hold about 1.7%. This receptor was identified in a human donor with alopecia areata. The chain combines TRBV12-2 with TRBJ1-2. TRBV12-2 is described as a pseudogene. Material: CD4+ T cells sorted from blood, obtained at week 24, from a patient treated with tofacitinib. In DNA form, the CDR3 reads TGTGCAAGTCGCCGGGCCTGCTTACACTATGGCTACACCTTC. This sequence encodes CASRRACLHYGYTF.